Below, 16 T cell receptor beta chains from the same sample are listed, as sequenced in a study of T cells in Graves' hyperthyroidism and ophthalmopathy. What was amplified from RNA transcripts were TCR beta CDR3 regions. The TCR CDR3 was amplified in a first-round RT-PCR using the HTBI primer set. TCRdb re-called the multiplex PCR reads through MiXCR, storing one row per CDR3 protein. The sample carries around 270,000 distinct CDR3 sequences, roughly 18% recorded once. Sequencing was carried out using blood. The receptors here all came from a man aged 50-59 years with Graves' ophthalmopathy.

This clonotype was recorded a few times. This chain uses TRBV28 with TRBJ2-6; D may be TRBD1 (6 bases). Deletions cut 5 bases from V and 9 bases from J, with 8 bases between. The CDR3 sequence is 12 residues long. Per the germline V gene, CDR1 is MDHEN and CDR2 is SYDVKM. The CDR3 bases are TGTGCCAGCAGTCGGGACATCAACGTCCTGACTTTC. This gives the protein CASSRDINVLTF. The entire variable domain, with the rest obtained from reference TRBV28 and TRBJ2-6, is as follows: DVKVTQSSRYLVKRTGEKVFLECVQDMDHENMFWYRQDPGLGLRLIYFSYDVKMKEKGDIPEGYSVSREKKERFSLILESASTNQTSMYLCASSRDINVLTFGAGSRLTVL.

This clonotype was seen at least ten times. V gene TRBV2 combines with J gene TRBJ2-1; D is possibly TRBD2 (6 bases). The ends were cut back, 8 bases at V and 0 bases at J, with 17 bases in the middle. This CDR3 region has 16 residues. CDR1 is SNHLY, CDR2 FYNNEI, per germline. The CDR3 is CASRDLKKSSYNEQFF. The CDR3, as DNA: TGTGCCAGCCGGGACTTAAAAAAGAGCTCCTACAATGAGCAGTTCTTC.

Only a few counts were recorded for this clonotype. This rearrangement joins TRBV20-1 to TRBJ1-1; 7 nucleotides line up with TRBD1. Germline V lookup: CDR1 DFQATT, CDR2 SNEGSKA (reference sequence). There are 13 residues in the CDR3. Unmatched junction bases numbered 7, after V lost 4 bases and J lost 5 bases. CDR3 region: CSAKSGGGTEAFF. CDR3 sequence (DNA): TGCAGTGCTAAGTCAGGGGGAGGAACTGAAGCTTTCTTT.

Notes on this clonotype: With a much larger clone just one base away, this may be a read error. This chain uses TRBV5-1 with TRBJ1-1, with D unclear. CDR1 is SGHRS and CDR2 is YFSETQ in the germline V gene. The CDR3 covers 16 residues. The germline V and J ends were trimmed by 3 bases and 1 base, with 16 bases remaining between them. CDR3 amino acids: CASSSAHRVTNTEAFF. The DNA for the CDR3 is TGCGCCAGCAGCTCCGCTCATAGGGTGACGAACACTGAAGCTTTCTTT.

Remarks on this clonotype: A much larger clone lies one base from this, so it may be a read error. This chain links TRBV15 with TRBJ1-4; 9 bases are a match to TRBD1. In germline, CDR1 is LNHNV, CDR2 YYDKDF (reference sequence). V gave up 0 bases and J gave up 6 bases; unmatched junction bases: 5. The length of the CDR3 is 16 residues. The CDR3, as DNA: TGTGCCACCAGCAGAGATCGGGGACAGGGAGATGAAAAACTGTTTTTT. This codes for CATSRDRGQGDEKLFF.

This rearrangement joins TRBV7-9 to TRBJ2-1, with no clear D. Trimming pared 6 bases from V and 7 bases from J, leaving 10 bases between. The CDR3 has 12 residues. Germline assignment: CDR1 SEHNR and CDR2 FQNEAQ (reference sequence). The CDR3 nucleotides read TGTGCCAGCAGACCGGGCCCGAATGAGCAGTTCTTC. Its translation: CASRPGPNEQFF.

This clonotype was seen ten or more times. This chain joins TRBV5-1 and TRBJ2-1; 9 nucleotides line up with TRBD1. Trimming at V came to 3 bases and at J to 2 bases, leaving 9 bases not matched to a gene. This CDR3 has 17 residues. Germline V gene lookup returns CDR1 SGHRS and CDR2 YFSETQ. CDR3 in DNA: TGCGCCAGCAGCTCGGGACAGGGATCCGTCCCCTACAATGAGCAGTTCTTC. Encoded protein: CASSSGQGSVPYNEQFF.

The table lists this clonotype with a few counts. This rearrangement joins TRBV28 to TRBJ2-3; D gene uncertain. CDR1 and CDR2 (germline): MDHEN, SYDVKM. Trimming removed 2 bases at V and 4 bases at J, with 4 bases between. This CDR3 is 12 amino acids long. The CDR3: CASSLGSDTQYF. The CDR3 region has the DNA TGTGCCAGCAGTTTAGGCTCAGATACGCAGTATTTT.

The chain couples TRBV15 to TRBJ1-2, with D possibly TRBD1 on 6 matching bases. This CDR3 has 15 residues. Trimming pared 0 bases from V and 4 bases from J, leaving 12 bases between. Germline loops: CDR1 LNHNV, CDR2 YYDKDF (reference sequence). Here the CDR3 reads CATSRDPTGSYGYTF. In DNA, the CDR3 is TGTGCCACCAGCAGAGATCCTACAGGGAGCTATGGCTACACCTTC.

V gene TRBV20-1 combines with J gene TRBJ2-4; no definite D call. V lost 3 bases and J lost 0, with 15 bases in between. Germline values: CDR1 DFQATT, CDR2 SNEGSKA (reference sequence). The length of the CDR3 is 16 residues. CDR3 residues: CSARATSIVAKNIQYF. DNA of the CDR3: TGCAGTGCTAGGGCTACCAGCATAGTAGCCAAAAACATTCAGTACTTC.

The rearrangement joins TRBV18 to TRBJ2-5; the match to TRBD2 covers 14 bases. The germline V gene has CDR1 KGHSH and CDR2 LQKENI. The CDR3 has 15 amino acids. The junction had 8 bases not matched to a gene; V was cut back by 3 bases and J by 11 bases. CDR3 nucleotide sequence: TGTGCCAGCTCACCTCCGGGACTAGCGGGAGATCGTCAGTACTTC. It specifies CASSPPGLAGDRQYF.

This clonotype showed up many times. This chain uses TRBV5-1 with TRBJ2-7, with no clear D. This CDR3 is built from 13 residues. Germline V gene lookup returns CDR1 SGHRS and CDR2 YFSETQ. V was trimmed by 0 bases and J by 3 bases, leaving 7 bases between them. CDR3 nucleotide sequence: TGCGCCAGCAGCTTGGATGGTTTCTACGAGCAGTACTTC. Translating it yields CASSLDGFYEQYF.

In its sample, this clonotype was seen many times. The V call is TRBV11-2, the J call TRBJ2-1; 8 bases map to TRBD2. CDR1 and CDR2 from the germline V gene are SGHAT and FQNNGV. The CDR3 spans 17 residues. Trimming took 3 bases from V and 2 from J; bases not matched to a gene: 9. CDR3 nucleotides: TGTGCCAGCAGCTTCGGTAGCGGGACTAGACCCTACAATGAGCAGTTCTTC. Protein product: CASSFGSGTRPYNEQFF. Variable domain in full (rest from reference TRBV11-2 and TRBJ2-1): EAGVAQSPRYKIIEKRQSVAFWCNPISGHATLYWYQQILGQGPKLLIQFQNNGVVDDSQLPKDRFSAERLKGVDSTLKIQPAKLEDSAVYLCASSFGSGTRPYNEQFFGPGTRLTVL.

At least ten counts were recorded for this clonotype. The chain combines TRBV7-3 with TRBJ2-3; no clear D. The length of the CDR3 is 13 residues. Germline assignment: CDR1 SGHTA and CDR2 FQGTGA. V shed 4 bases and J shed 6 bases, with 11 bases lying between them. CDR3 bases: TGTGCCAGCAGCTCGATAGGGTTGGATACGCAGTATTTT. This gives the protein CASSSIGLDTQYF.

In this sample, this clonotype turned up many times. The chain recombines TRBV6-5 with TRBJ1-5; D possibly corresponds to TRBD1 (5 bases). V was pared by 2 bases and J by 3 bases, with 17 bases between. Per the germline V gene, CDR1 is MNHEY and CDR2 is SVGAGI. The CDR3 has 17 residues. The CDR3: CASSYGGREGLNQPQHF. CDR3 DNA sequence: TGTGCCAGCAGTTACGGGGGTAGAGAGGGCCTCAATCAGCCCCAGCATTTT.

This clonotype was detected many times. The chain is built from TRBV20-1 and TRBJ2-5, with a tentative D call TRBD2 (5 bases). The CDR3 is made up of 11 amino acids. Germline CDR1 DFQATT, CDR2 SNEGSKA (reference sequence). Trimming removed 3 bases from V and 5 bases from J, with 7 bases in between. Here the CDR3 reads CSARGSETQYF. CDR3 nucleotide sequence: TGCAGTGCTAGGGGGAGTGAGACCCAGTACTTC.